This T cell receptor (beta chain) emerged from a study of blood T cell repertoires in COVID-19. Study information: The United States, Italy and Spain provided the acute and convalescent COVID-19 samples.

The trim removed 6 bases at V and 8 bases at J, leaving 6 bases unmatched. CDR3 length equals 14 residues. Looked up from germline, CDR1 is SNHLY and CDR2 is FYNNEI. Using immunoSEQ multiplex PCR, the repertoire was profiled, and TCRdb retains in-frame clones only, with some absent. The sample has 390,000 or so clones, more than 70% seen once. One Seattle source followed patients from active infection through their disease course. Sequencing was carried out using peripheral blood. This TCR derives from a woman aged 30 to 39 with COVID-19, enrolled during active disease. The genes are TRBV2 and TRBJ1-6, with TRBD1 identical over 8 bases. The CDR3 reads CASRRDRGDSPLHF. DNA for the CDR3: TGTGCCAGCAGGAGAGACAGGGGTGATTCACCCCTCCACTTT.